The 13 T cell receptor beta chains listed next were all sequenced from one sample in a study of shared clonotypes between healthy human individuals. Repertoires were generated with immunoSEQ multiplex PCR, while TCRdb's copy carries only in-frame clones and drops some. Of over 2 million clones listed, about 95% are singletons. Source material: naive CD4+ T cells sorted from blood. The sample's subset: CD45RA+ positively selected. Receptors originate from a man aged 18 to 29 in good health.

The rearrangement joins TRBV6-5 to TRBJ2-1, with 9 bases lining up with TRBD2. The V segment lost 6 bases and the J segment 8 bases; nucleotides outside the gene matches: 11. The CDR3 extends over 15 amino acids. CDR1 and CDR2 (germline): MNHEY, SVGAGI. DNA for the CDR3: TGTGCCAGCAGGTCCGGGACTAGCACGGCCCATGAGCAGTTCTTC. Protein: CASRSGTSTAHEQFF.

The gene calls are TRBV11-3 and TRBJ2-1, with 9 bases matching TRBD2. Trimming at V came to 6 bases and at J to 4 bases, leaving 10 bases not matched to a gene. Germline V lookup: CDR1 SGHNT, CDR2 YENEEA. The CDR3 extends over 16 amino acids. CDR3 sequence: CASSLRKAGGYNEQFF. CDR3 nucleotides: TGTGCCAGCAGTCTCCGAAAAGCGGGGGGATACAATGAGCAGTTCTTC.

This chain uses TRBV29-1 with TRBJ1-2; D not certain. V was shortened by 3 bases and J by 0 bases, with 8 bases between the two germline ends. CDR3 length: 13 residues. Germline assignment: CDR1 SQVTM and CDR2 ANQGSEA. The CDR3 DNA reads as TGCAGCGTTGATTGGAGGACTAACTATGGCTACACCTTC. Translation: CSVDWRTNYGYTF.

V and J are TRBV21-1 and TRBJ2-2; no check of the table's D call, TRBD2, against the DNA was made. TRBV21-1 is given as a pseudogene. The CDR3 is made up of 15 amino acids. CDR3 DNA sequence: TGTGCCAGCAGCAAAAAAGGTCCGGGGACCGGGGAGCTGTTTTTT. Translated, it gives CASSKKGPGTGELFF.

The chain links TRBV4-3 to TRBJ1-1, with 9 bases lining up with TRBD1. The CDR3 covers 12 residues. The trim removed 8 bases at V and 3 bases at J, leaving 1 base unmatched. In germline, CDR1 is LGHNA, CDR2 YSLEER. The CDR3 spells CASRDRDTEAFF. CDR3 nucleotides: TGCGCCAGCCGGGACAGGGACACTGAAGCTTTCTTT.

V usage is TRBV19 and J usage is TRBJ1-2; 8 nucleotides agree with TRBD1. The CDR3 has 14 amino acids. Germline-derived CDR1 and CDR2 are LNHDA and SQIVND (reference sequence). The V and J ends lost 6 bases and 4 bases, in that order; junction bases with no gene match: 7. CDR3 amino acids: CASREGQGAYGYTF. The CDR3 region has the DNA TGTGCCAGTAGGGAGGGGCAGGGGGCCTATGGCTACACCTTC.

The CDR3 DNA follows: TGTGCCAGCAGCAGCGAAAAGGATAATTCACCCCTCCACTTT. It specifies CASSSEKDNSPLHF. This chain joins TRBV5-6 and TRBJ1-6; D is ambiguous. Trimming removed 4 bases from V and 5 bases from J, with 10 bases in between. CDR1 and CDR2 (germline): SGHDT, YYEEEE. The length of the CDR3 is 14 residues.

The chain employs TRBV27 and TRBJ1-5; a possible D gene is TRBD1 (6 bases). The CDR3 has 14 amino acids. CDR1 is MNHEY, CDR2 SMNVEV, per germline (reference sequence). Deletions cut 3 bases from V and 7 bases from J, with 13 bases between. The CDR3 loop is CASSLEPGVQPQHF. The CDR3 DNA reads TGTGCCAGCAGTTTGGAGCCAGGGGTACAGCCCCAGCATTTT.

The chain links TRBV7-8 to TRBJ1-4; no clear D. Germline lookup yields CDR1 SGHVS and CDR2 FQNEAQ. This CDR3 has 16 residues. V was cut by 1 base and J by 1 base, with 10 bases left in between. CDR3 coding DNA: TGTGCCAGCAGCTTAGTTGGCGGAATAACTAATGAAAAACTGTTTTTT. This gives the protein CASSLVGGITNEKLFF.

The V call is TRBV28, the J call TRBJ1-1; weak D call: TRBD1 (6 bases). The germline V gene encodes CDR1 MDHEN and CDR2 SYDVKM. Trimming left V 5 bases short and J 7 bases short, with 11 bases between. This CDR3 is built from 12 residues. The CDR3 is CASSQGQVEAFF. Here the CDR3 DNA reads TGTGCCAGCAGTCAGGGACAAGTTGAAGCTTTCTTT.

V is TRBV2 and J is TRBJ1-4; D might be TRBD1 (5 bases). CDR1 SNHLY and CDR2 FYNNEI come from the germline V gene. V dropped 6 bases and J dropped 2 bases, with 7 bases sitting between them. The CDR3 has 13 residues. The CDR3 is CASRQETNEKLFF. CDR3 DNA: TGTGCCAGCAGACAGGAGACTAATGAAAAACTGTTTTTT.

The J gene is TRBJ2-7, the V gene TRBV6-1; 7 bases are shared with TRBD1. The CDR3 totals 13 residues. Germline lookup yields CDR1 MNHNS and CDR2 SASEGT. J gave up 4 bases and V 8 bases, and 8 bases lay outside the gene matches. DNA of the CDR3: TGTGCCAGCCTGGCAGGGGGATGGTACGAGCAGTACTTC. This translates into CASLAGGWYEQYF.

This clone was counted once. The rearrangement joins TRBV2 to TRBJ2-1; no definite D call. The CDR3 consists of 17 residues. The V end lost 1 base, the J end lost 9 bases, and 22 bases lay between the germline ends. In germline, CDR1 is SNHLY, CDR2 FYNNEI. This CDR3 is CASSEESLGPPHSEQFF. The CDR3 DNA follows: TGTGCCAGCAGTGAAGAGAGTTTAGGGCCACCTCATAGTGAGCAGTTCTTC.